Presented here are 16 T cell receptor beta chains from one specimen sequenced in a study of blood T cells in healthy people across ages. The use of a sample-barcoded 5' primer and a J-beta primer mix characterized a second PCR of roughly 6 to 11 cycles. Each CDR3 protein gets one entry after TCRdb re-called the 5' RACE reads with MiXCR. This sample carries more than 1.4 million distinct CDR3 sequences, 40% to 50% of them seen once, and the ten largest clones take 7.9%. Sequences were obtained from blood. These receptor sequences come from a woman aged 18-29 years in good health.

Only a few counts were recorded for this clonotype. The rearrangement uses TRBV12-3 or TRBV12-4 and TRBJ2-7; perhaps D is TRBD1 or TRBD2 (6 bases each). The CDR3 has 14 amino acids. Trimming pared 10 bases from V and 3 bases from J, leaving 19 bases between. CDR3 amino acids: CANSRGGSLYEQYF. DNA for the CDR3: TGTGCCAACTCTCGAGGGGGGTCCCTCTACGAGCAGTACTTC.

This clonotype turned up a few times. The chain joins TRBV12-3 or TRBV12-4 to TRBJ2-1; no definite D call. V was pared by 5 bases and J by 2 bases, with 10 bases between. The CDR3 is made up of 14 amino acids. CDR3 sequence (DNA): TGTGCCAGCAGTACCGCACCTGCCTACAATGAGCAGTTCTTC. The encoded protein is CASSTAPAYNEQFF.

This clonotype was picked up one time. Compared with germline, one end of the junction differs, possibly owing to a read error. CDR3: CTSSDTRGARETQYF. As DNA, the CDR3 is TGCACCAGCAGCGATACCAGGGGAGCGCGGGAGACCCAGTACTTC. This sequence joins TRBV5-1 and TRBJ2-5, with D perhaps TRBD1 (6 bases). This CDR3 has 15 residues. From germline, CDR1 is SGHRS and CDR2 YFSETQ.

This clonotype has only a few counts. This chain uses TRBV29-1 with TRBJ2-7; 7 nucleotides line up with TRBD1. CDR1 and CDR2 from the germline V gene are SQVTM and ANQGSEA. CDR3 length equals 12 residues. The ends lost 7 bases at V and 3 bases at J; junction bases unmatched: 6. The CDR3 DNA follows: TGCAGCGCCCTACAGGGGAACTACGAGCAGTACTTC. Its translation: CSALQGNYEQYF.

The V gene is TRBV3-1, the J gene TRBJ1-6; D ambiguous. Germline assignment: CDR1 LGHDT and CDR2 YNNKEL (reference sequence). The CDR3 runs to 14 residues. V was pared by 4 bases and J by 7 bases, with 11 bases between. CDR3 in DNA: TGTGCCAGCAGCCCCTCCTTTTCAAATTCACCCCTCCACTTT. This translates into CASSPSFSNSPLHF.

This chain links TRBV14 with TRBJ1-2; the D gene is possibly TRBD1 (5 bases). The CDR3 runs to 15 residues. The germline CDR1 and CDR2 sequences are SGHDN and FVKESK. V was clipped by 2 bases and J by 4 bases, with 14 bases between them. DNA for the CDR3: TGTGCCAGCAGCCAACTTGGGGCAGGGTCCTATGGCTACACCTTC. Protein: CASSQLGAGSYGYTF.

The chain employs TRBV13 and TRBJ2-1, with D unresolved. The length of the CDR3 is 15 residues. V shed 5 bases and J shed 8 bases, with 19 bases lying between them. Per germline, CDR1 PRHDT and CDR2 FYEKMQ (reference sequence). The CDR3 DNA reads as TGTGCCAGCAGCCGCTTAGTGAGAACCTCCGATGAGCAGTTCTTC. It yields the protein CASSRLVRTSDEQFF.

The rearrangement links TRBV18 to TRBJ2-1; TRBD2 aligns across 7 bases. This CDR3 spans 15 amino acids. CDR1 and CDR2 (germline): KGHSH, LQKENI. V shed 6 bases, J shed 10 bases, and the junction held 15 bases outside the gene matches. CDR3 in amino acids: CASSQTDPAGREQFF. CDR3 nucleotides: TGTGCCAGCTCGCAGACAGACCCGGCCGGGAGGGAGCAGTTCTTC.

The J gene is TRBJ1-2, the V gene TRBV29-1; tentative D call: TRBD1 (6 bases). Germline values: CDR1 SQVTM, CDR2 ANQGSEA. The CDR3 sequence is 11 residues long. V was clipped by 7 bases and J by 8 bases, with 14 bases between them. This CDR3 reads CSAETGTGYTF. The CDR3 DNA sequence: TGCAGCGCAGAGACAGGCACCGGCTACACCTTC.

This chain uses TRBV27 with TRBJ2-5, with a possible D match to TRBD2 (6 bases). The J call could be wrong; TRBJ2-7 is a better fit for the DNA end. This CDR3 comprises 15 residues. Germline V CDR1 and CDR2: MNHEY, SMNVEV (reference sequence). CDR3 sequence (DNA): TGTGCCAGCAGTTTAGGACTACGTTATTCCTACGAGCAGTACTTC. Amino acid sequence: CASSLGLRYSYEQYF.

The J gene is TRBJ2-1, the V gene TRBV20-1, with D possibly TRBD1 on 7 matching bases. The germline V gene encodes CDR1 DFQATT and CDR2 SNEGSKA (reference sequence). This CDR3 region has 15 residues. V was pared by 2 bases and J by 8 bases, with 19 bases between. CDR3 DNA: TGCAGTGCTAGACCCTCGACAGGGAGGTCGGATGAGCAGTTCTTC. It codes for CSARPSTGRSDEQFF.

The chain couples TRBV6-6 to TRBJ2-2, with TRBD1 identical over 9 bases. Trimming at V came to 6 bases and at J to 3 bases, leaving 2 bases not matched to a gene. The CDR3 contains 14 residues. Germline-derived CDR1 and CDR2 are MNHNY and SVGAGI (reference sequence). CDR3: CASRRTGDTGELFF. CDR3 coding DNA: TGTGCCAGCAGGAGGACAGGGGACACCGGGGAGCTGTTTTTT.

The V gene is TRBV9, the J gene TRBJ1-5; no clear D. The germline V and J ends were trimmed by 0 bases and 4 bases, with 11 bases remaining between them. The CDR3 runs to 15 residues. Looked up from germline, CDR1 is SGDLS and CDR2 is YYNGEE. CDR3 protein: CASSVGSIENQPQHF. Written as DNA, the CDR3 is TGTGCCAGCAGCGTAGGCAGCATCGAAAATCAGCCCCAGCATTTT.

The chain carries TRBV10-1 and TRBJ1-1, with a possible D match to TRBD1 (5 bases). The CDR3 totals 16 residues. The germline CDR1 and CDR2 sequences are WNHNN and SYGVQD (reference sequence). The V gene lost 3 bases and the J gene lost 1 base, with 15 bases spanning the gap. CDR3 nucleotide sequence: TGCGCCAGCAGTGAATTTCCCCCGGGGGGGAACACTGAAGCTTTCTTT. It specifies CASSEFPPGGNTEAFF.

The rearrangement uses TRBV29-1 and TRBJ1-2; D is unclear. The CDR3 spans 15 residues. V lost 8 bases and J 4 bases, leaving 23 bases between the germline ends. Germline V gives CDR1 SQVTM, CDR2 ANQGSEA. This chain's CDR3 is CSSEAGGNGRYGYTF. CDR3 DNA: TGCAGCTCAGAAGCTGGCGGGAACGGCCGCTATGGCTACACCTTC. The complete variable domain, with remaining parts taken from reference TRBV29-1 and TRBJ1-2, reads SAVISQKPSRDICQRGTSLTIQCQVDSQVTMMFWYRQQPGQSLTLIATANQGSEATYESGFVIDKFPISRPNLTFSTLTVSNMSPEDSSIYLCSSEAGGNGRYGYTFGSGTRLTVV.

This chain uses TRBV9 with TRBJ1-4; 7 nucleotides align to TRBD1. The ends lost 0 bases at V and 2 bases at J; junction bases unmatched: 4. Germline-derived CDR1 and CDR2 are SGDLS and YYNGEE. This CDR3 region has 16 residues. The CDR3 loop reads CASSVAPTGTNEKLFF. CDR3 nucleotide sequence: TGTGCCAGCAGCGTAGCCCCGACAGGGACTAATGAAAAACTGTTTTTT.